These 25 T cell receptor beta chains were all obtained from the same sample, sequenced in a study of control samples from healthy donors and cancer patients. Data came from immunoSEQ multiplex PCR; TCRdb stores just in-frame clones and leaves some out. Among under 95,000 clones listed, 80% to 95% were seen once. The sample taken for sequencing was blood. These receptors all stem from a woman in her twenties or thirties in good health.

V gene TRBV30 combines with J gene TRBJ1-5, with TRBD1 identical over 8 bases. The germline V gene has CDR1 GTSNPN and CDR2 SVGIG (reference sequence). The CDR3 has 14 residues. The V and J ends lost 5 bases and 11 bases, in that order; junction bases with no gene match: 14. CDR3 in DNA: TGTGCCTGGGCTCGAGGACAGGGAGGAGTGGCCCAGCATTTT. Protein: CAWARGQGGVAQHF.

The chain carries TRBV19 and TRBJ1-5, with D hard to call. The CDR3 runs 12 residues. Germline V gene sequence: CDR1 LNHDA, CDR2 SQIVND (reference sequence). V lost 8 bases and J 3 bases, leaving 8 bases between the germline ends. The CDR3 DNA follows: TGTGCCAGTGCCCCAATCAATCAGCCCCAGCATTTT. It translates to CASAPINQPQHF. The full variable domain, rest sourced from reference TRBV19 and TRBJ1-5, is DGGITQSPKYLFRKEGQNVTLSCEQNLNHDAMYWYRQDPGQGLRLIYYSQIVNDFQKGDIAEGYSVSREKKESFPLTVTSAQKNPTAFYLCASAPINQPQHFGDGTRLSIL.

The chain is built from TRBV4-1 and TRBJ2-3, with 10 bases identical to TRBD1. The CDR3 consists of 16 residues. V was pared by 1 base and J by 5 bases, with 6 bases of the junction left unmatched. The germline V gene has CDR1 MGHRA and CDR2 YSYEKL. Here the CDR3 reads CASSQVPGQGRDTQYF. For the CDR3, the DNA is TGCGCCAGCAGCCAAGTCCCGGGACAGGGGAGAGATACGCAGTATTTT.

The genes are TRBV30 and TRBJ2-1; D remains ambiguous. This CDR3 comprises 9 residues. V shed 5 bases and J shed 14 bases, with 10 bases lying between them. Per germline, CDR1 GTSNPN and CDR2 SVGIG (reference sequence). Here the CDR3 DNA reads TGTGCCTGGCACGACCCCGAGTTCTTC. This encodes CAWHDPEFF.

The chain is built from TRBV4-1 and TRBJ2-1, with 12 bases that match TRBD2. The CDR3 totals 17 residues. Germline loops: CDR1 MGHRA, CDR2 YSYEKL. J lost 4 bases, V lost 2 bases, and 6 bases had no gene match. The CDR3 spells CASSQLLAGGNYNEQFF. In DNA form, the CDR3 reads TGCGCCAGCAGCCAACTCCTAGCGGGGGGGAATTACAATGAGCAGTTCTTC.

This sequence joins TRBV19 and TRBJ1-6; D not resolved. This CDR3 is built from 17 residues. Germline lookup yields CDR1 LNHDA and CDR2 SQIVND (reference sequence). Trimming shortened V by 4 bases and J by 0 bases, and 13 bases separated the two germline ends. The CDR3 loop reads CASSSSYLSSYNSPLHF. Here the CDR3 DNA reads TGTGCCAGTAGTAGCAGTTATTTGAGCTCCTATAATTCACCCCTCCACTTT.

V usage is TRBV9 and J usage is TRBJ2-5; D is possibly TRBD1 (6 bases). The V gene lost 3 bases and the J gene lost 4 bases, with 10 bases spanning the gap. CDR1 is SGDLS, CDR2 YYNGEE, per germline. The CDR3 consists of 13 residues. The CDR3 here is CASSAQGPETQYF. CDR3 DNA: TGTGCCAGCAGCGCACAGGGACCAGAGACCCAGTACTTC.

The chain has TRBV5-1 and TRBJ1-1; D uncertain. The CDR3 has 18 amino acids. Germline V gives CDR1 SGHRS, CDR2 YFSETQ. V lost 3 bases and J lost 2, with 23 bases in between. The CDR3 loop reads CASSSNLFGREGNTEAFF. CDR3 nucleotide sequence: TGCGCCAGCAGCTCCAACCTGTTTGGGAGGGAAGGTAACACTGAAGCTTTCTTT.

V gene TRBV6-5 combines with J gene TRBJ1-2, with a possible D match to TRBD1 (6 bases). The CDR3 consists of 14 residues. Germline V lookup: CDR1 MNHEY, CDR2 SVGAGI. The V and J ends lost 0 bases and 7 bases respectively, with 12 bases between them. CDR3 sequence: CASSYSLQGGGYTF. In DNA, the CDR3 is TGTGCCAGCAGTTACTCGCTACAGGGCGGTGGCTACACCTTC.

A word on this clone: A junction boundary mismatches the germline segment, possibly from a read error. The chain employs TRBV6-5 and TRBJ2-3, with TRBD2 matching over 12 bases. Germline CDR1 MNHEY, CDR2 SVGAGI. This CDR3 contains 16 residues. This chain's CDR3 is CANSFGLAGNTDTQYF. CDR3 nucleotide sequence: TGTGCCAACAGTTTTGGACTAGCGGGGAACACAGATACGCAGTATTTT.

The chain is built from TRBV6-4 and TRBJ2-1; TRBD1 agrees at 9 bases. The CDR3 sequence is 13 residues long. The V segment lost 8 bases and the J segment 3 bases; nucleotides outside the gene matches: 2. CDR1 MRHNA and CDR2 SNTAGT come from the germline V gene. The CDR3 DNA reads TGTGCCAGCCGGGACAGGGACTACAATGAGCAGTTCTTC. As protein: CASRDRDYNEQFF.

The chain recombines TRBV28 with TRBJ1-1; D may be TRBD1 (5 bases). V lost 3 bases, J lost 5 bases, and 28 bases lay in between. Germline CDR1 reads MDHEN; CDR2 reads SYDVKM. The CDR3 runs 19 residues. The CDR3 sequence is CASSFVGAGNYGGGTEAFF. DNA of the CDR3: TGTGCCAGCAGTTTTGTGGGTGCAGGGAATTATGGAGGAGGTACTGAAGCTTTCTTT. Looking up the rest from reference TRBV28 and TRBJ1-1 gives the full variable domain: DVKVTQSSRYLVKRTGEKVFLECVQDMDHENMFWYRQDPGLGLRLIYFSYDVKMKEKGDIPEGYSVSREKKERFSLILESASTNQTSMYLCASSFVGAGNYGGGTEAFFGQGTRLTVV.

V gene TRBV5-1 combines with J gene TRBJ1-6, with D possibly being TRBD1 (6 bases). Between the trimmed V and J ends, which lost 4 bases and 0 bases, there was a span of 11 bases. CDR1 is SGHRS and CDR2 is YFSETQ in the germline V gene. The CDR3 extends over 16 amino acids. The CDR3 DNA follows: TGCGCCAGCAGCCACGACAGGAGCTCCTATAATTCACCCCTCCACTTT. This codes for CASSHDRSSYNSPLHF.

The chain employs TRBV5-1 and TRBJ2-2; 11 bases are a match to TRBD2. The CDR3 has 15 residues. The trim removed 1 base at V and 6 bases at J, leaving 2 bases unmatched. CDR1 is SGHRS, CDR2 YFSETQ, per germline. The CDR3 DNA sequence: TGCGCCAGCAGCTTGCTAGCGGGAGGATCCGGGGAGCTGTTTTTT. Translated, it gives CASSLLAGGSGELFF.

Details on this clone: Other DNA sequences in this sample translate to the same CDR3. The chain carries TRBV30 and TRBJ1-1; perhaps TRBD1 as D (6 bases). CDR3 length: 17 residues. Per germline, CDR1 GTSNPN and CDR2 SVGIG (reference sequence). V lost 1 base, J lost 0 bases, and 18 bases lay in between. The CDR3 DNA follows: TGTGCCTGGAGTGCGGCGTTGGGGGGGGGCATGAACACTGAAGCTTTCTTT. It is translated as CAWSAALGGGMNTEAFF. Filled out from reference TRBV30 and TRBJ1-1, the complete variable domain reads SQTIHQWPATLVQPVGSPLSLECTVEGTSNPNLYWYRQAAGRGLQLLFYSVGIGQISSEVPQNLSASRPQDRQFILSSKKLLLSDSGFYLCAWSAALGGGMNTEAFFGQGTRLTVV.

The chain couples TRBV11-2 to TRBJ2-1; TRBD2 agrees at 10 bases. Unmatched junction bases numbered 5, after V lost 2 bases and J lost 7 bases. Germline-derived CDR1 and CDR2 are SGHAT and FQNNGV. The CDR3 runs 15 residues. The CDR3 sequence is CASSLSGRAVNEQFF. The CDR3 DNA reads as TGTGCCAGCAGCTTAAGCGGGAGGGCCGTAAATGAGCAGTTCTTC.

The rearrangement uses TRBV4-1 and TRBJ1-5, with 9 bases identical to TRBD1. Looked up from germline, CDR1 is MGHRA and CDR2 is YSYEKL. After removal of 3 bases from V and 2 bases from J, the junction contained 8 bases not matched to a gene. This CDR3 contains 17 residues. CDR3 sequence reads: CASSQVQQGAGNQPQHF. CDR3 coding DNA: TGCGCCAGCAGCCAGGTCCAACAGGGGGCTGGCAATCAGCCCCAGCATTTT.

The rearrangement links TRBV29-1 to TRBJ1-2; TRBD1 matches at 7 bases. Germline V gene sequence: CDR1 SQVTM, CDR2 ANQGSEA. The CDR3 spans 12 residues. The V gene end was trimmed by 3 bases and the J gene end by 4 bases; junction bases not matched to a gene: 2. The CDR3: CSVDAGGYGYTF. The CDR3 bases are TGCAGCGTTGACGCAGGGGGCTATGGCTACACCTTC.

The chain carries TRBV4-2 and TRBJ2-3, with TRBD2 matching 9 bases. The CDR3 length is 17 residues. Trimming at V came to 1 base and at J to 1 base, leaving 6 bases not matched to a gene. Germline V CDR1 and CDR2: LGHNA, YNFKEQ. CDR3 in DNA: TGTGCCAGCAGCCAAGCATCTAGCGGGGAAGGCACAGATACGCAGTATTTT. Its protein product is CASSQASSGEGTDTQYF.

The CDR3 nucleotides are TGTGCCAGCAGAGTAGACAGGATAGATAATTCACCCCTCCACTTT. Its protein product is CASRVDRIDNSPLHF. The chain recombines TRBV11-2 with TRBJ1-6; possible D gene TRBD1, 6 bases. The CDR3 covers 15 residues. Trimming left V 6 bases short and J 5 bases short, with 14 bases between. The V gene's germline CDR1 is SGHAT and CDR2 FQNNGV.

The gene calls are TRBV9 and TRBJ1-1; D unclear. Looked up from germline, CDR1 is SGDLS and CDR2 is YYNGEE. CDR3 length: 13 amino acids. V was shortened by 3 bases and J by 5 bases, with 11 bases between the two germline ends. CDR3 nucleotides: TGTGCCAGCAGCGCACGCCCCTATACTGAAGCTTTCTTT. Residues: CASSARPYTEAFF. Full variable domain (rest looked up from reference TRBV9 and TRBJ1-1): DSGVTQTPKHLITATGQRVTLRCSPRSGDLSVYWYQQSLDQGLQFLIQYYNGEERAKGNILERFSAQQFPDLHSELNLSSLELGDSALYFCASSARPYTEAFFGQGTRLTVV.

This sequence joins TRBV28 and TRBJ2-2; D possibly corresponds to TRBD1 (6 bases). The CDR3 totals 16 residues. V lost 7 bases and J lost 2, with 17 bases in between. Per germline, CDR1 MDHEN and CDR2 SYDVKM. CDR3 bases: TGTGCCAGCACTTCCCCCCCAGGGGAAAACACCGGGGAGCTGTTTTTT. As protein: CASTSPPGENTGELFF.

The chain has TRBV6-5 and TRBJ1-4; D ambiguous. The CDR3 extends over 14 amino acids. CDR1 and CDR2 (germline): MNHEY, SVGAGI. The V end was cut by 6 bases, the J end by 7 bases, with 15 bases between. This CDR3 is CASRGRPLTEKLFF. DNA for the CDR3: TGTGCCAGCAGAGGACGGCCTCTTACTGAAAAACTGTTTTTT.

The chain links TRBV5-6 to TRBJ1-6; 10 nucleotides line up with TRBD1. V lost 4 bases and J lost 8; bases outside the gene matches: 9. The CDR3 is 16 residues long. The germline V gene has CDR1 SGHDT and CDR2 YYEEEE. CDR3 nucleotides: TGTGCCAGCAGCGCGAGGGACAGGGGTTCAGATTCACCCCTCCACTTT. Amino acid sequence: CASSARDRGSDSPLHF.

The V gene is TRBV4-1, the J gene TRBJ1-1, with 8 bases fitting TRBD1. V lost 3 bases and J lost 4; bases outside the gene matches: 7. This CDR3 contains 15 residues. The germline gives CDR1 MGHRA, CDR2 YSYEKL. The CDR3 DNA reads TGCGCCAGCAGCCAGGAGGACAGGGTCAGCACTGAAGCTTTCTTT. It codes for CASSQEDRVSTEAFF.